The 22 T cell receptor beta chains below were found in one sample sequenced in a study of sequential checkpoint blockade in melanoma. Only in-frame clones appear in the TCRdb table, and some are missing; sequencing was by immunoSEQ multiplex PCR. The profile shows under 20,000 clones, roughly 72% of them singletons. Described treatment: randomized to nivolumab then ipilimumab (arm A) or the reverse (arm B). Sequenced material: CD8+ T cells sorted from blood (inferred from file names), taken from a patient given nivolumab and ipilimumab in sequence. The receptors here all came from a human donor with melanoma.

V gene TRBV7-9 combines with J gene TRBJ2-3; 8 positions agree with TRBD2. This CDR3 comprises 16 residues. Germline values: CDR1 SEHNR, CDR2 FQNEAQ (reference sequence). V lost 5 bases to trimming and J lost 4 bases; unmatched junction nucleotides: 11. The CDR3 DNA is TGTGCCAGCAGCGACCCTTACAGCGGGAGTTCAGATACGCAGTATTTT. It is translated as CASSDPYSGSSDTQYF.

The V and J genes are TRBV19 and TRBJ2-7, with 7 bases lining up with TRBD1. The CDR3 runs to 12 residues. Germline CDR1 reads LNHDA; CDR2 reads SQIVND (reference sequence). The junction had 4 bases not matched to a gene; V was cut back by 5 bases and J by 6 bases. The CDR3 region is CASSRWDSEQYF. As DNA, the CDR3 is TGTGCCAGTAGTCGCTGGGACAGCGAGCAGTACTTC.

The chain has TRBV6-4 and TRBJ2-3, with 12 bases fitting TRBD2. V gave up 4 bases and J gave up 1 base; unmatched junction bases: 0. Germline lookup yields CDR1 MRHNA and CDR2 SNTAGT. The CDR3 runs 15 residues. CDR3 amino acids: CASSGTSGGTDTQYF. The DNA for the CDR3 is TGTGCCAGCAGTGGGACTAGCGGGGGCACAGATACGCAGTATTTT.

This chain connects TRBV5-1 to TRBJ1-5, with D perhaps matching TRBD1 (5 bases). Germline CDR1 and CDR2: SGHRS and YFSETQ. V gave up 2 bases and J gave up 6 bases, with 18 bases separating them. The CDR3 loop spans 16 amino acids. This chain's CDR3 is CASSLREGPLSQPQHF. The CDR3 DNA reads TGCGCCAGCAGCTTACGGGAGGGGCCTCTGTCTCAGCCCCAGCATTTT.

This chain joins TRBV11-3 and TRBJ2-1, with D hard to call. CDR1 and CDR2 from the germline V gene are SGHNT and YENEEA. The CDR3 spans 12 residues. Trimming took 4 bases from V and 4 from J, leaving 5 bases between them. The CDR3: CASSSVYNEQFF. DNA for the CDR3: TGTGCCAGCAGCTCCGTGTACAATGAGCAGTTCTTC.

Here the CDR3 DNA reads TGCGCCAGCAGCCAACGGGATACAGGGTTGGGAGGGAATGAGCAGTTCTTC. This sequence encodes CASSQRDTGLGGNEQFF. The chain recombines TRBV4-1 with TRBJ2-1; possible D gene TRBD2, 7 bases. The germline V gene has CDR1 MGHRA and CDR2 YSYEKL. This CDR3 is built from 17 residues. The ends were cut back, 2 bases at V and 7 bases at J, with 21 bases in the middle.

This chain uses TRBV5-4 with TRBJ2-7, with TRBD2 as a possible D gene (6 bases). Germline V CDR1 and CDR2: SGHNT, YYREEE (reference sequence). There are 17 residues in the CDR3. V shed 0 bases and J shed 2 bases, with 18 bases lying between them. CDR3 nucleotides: TGTGCCAGCAGCTTGGGTAGACGGAGGGGAGGAACCTACGAGCAGTACTTC. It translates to CASSLGRRRGGTYEQYF.

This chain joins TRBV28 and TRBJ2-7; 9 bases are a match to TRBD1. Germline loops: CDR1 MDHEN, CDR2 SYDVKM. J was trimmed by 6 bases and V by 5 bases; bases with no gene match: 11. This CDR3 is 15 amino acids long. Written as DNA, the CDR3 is TGTGCCAGCAGTCCCCGGGACAGGGATTCAACCGAGCAGTACTTC. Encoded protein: CASSPRDRDSTEQYF. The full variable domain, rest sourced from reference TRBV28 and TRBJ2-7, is DVKVTQSSRYLVKRTGEKVFLECVQDMDHENMFWYRQDPGLGLRLIYFSYDVKMKEKGDIPEGYSVSREKKERFSLILESASTNQTSMYLCASSPRDRDSTEQYFGPGTRLTVT.

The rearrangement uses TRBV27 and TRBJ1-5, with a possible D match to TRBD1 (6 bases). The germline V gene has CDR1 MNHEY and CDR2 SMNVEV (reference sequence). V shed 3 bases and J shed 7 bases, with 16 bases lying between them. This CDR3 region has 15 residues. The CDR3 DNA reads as TGTGCCAGCAGTTTTGGCGGGGGCTATAACCAGCCCCAGCATTTT. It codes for CASSFGGGYNQPQHF.

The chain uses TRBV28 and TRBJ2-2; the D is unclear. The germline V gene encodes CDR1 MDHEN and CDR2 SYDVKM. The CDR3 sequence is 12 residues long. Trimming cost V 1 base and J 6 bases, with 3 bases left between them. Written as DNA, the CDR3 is TGTGCCAGCAGTTTATCTGCCGGGGAGCTGTTTTTT. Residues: CASSLSAGELFF.

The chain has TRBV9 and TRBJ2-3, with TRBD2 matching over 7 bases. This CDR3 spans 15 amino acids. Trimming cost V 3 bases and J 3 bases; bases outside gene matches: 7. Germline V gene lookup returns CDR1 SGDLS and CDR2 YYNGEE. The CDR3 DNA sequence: TGTGCCAGCAGCGCCAATTGGGGGGGTACAGATACGCAGTATTTT. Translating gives CASSANWGGTDTQYF.

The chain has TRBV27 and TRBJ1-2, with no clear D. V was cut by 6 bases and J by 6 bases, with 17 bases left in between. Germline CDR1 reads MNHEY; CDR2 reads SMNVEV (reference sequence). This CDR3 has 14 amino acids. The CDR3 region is CASSPGWGADGYTF. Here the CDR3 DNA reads TGTGCCAGCAGCCCGGGGTGGGGAGCGGATGGCTACACCTTC.

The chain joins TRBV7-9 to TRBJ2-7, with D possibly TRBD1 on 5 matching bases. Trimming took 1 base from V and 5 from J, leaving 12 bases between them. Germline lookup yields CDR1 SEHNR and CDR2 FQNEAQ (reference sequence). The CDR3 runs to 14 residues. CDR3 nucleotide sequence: TGTGCCAGCAGCTTAGGTTCAGGGATCCACGAGCAGTACTTC. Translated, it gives CASSLGSGIHEQYF.

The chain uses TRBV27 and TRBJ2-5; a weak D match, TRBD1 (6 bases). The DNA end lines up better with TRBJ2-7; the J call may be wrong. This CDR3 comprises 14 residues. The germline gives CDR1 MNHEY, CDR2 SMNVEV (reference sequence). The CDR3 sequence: CASSLGQGSYEQYF. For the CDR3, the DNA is TGTGCCAGCAGTTTAGGGCAGGGGAGCTACGAGCAGTACTTC.

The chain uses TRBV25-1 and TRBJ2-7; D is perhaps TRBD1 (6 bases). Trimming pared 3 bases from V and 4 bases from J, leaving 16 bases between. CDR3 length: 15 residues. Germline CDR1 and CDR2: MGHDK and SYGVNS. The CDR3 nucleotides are TGTGCCAGCAGTGAGTTTGGACAGTATCTATACGAGCAGTACTTC. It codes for CASSEFGQYLYEQYF.

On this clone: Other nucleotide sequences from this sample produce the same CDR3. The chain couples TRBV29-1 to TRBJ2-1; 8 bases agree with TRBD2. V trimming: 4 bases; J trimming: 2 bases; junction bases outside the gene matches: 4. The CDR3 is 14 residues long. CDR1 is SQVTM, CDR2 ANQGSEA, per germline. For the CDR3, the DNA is TGCAGCGTTGGGCCTAGCGGGCCCTACAATGAGCAGTTCTTC. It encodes CSVGPSGPYNEQFF.

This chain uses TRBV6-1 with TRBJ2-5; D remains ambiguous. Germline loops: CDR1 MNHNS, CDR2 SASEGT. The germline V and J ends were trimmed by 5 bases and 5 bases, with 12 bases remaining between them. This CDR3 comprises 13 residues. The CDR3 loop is CASSRKETETQYF. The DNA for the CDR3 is TGTGCCAGCAGTAGAAAGGAGACGGAGACCCAGTACTTC.

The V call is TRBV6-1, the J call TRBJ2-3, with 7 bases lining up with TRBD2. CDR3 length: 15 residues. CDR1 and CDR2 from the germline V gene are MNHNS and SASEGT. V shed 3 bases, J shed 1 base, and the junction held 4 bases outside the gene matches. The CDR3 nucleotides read TGTGCCAGCAGTGAGTCGGCGGGAGGCACAGATACGCAGTATTTT. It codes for CASSESAGGTDTQYF.

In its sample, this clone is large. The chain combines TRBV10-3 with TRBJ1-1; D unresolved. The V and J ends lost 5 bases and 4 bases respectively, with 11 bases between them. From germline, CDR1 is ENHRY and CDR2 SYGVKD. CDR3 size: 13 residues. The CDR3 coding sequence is TGTGCCATCAGTAACACTGAGGGCACTGAAGCTTTCTTT. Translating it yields CAISNTEGTEAFF.

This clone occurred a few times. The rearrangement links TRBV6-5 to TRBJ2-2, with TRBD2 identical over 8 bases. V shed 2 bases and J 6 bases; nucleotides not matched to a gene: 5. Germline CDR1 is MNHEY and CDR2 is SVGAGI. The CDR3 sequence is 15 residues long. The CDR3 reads CASSYSGSGAGELFF. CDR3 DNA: TGTGCCAGCAGTTACAGCGGGAGTGGCGCCGGGGAGCTGTTTTTT.

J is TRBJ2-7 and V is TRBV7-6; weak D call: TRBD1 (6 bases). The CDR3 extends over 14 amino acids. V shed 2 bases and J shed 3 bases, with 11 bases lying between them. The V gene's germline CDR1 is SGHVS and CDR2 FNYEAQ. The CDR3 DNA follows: TGTGCCAGCAGCTTAATCCCGGACAGCTACGAGCAGTACTTC. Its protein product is CASSLIPDSYEQYF.

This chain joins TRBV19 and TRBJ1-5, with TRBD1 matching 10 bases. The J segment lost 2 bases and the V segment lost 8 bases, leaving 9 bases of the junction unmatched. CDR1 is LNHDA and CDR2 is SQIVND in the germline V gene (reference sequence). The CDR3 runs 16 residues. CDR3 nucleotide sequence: TGTGCCAGTTGCCGGACAGGGGGATTGGGCAATCAGCCCCAGCATTTT. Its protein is CASCRTGGLGNQPQHF. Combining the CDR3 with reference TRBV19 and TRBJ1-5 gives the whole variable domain DGGITQSPKYLFRKEGQNVTLSCEQNLNHDAMYWYRQDPGQGLRLIYYSQIVNDFQKGDIAEGYSVSREKKESFPLTVTSAQKNPTAFYLCASCRTGGLGNQPQHFGDGTRLSIL.